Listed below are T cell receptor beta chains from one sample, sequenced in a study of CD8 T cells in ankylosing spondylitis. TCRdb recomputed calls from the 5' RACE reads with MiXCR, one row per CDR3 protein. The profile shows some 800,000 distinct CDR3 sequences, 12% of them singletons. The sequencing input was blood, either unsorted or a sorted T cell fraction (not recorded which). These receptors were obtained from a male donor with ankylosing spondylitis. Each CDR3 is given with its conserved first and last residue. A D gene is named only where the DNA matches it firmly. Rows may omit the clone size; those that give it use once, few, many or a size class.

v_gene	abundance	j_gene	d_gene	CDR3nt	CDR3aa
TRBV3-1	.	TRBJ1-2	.	TGTGCCAGCAGCCAAGACTCTGGGAGTGGTATTGATGGCTACACCTTC	CASSQDSGSGIDGYTF
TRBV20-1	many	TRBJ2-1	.	TGCAGTGCCCAACCTTTCCCCTACAATGAGCAGTTCTTC	CSAQPFPYNEQFF
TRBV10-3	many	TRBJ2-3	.	TGTGCCATCAAAAGCTCCGCGGGAGATACGCAGTATTTT	CAIKSSAGDTQYF
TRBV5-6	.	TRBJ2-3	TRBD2	TGTGCCAGCAGCTCTGAGCGGGGGAACACAGATACGCAGTATTTT	CASSSERGNTDTQYF
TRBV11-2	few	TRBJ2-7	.	TGTGCCAGCAGCGGCGAGCGGAGCTCCTACGAGCAGTACTTC	CASSGERSSYEQYF
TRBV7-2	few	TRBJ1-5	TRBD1	TGTGCCAGCAGCTTAAGTCAGGCGGCCAGGGGGAATCAGCCCCAGCATTTT	CASSLSQAARGNQPQHF
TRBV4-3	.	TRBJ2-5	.	TGCGCCAGCAGCCAAGATTGGCTTTCAAGTCAAGAGACCCAGTACTTC	CASSQDWLSSQETQYF
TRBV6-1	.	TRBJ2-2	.	TGTGCCAGCAGTGTGCTATCCCGGAACACCGGGGAGCTGTTTTTT	CASSVLSRNTGELFF
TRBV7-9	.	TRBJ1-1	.	TGTGCCAGCAGCTCTCATACAGGGTTAAACACTGAAGCTTTCTTT	CASSSHTGLNTEAFF
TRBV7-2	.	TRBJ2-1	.	TGTGCCAGCAGCTTATTCCGGGGGGCCGATGAGCAGTTCTTC	CASSLFRGADEQFF
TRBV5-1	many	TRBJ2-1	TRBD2	TGCGCCAGCAGCTTTGGGGCTAGCGGGGCCTACAATGAGCAGTTCTTC	CASSFGASGAYNEQFF
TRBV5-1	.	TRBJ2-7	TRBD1	TGCGCCAGCAGCCCAAAAGGACAGGCCTTCTCCTACGAGCAGTACTTC	CASSPKGQAFSYEQYF
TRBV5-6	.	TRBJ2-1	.	TGTGCCAGCAGCTTCGACCCCCAGGGGTACAATGAGCAGTTCTTC	CASSFDPQGYNEQFF
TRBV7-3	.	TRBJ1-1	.	TGTGCCAGCAGCTCCCTAGGAGCGGCGACTGAAGCTTTCTTT	CASSSLGAATEAFF